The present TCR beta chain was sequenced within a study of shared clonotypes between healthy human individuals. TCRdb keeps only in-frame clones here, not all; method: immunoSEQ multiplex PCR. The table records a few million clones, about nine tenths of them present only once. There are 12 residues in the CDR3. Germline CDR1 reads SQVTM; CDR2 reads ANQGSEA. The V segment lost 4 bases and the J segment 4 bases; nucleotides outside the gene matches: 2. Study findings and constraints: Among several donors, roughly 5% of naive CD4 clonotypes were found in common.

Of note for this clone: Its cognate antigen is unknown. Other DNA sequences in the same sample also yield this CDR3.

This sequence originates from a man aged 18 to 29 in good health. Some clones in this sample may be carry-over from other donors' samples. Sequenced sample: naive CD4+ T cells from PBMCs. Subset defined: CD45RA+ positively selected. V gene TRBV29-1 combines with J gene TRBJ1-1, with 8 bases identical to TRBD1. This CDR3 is CSVGQGSTEAFF. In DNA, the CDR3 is TGCAGCGTTGGACAGGGGAGCACTGAAGCTTTCTTT.